This T cell receptor (beta chain) was identified in a study of human T cells and chemical hapten exposure. Study outcomes and limitations: Controls had significantly fewer large CDR3 similarity clusters than were formed by expanded TCRs.

The germline CDR1 and CDR2 sequences are LGHDT and YNNKEL (reference sequence). With 4 bases clipped from V and 5 bases from J, the junction kept 5 bases outside the gene matches. CDR3 length equals 14 residues. Time point defined: patch test 2, 6 weeks after DPC sensitization. Treatment defined: therapeutic diphenylcyclopropenone sensitization with weekly scalp DPC. This clonotype was detected many times. Its antigen is not known. TCRdb fed the RACE reads into MiXCR, producing one record per CDR3 protein. Found here are 360,000 or so distinct CDR3 sequences, just under 6.5% of them singletons; the top ten hold around 6%.

The specimen was whole blood, collected in connection with sensitization to the hapten diphenylcyclopropenone (DPC). The chain uses TRBV3-1 and TRBJ1-1; 9 bases agree with TRBD1. The clonotype was recovered from a woman aged 18 to 35 with alopecia areata. Some clones in this sample may be carry-over from other donors' samples. The CDR3 DNA follows: TGTGCCAGCAGCCGAGGACAGGGGCAGACTGAAGCTTTCTTT. Amino acids: CASSRGQGQTEAFF. The variable domain in full, with the rest retrieved from reference TRBV3-1 and TRBJ1-1, is DTAVSQTPKYLVTQMGNDKSIKCEQNLGHDTMYWYKQDSKKFLKIMFSYNNKELIINETVPNRFSPKSPDKAHLNLHINSLELGDSAVYFCASSRGQGQTEAFFGQGTRLTVV.